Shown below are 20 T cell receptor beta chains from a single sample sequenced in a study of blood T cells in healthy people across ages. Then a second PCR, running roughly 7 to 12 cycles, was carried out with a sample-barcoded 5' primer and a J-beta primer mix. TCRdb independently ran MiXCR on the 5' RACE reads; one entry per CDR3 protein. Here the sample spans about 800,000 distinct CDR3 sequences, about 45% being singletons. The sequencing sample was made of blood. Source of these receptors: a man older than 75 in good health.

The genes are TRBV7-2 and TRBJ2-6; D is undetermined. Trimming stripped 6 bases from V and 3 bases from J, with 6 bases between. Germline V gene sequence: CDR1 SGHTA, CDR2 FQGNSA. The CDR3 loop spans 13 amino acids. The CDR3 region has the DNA TGTGCCAGCAGAATTGGTGGGGCCAACGTCCTGACTTTC. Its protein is CASRIGGANVLTF.

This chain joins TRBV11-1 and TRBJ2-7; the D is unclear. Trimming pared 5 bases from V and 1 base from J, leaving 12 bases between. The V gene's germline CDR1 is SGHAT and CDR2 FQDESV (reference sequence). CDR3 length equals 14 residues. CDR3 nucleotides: TGTGCCAGCAGCCCTAACCCCAATTCCTACGAGCAGTACTTC. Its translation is CASSPNPNSYEQYF.

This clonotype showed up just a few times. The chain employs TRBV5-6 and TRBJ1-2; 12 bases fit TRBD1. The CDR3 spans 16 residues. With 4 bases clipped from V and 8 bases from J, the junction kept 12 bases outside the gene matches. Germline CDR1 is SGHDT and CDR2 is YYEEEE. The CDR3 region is CASSNVPGQGARGYTF. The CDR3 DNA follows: TGTGCCAGCAGCAACGTCCCGGGACAGGGGGCACGAGGCTACACCTTC.

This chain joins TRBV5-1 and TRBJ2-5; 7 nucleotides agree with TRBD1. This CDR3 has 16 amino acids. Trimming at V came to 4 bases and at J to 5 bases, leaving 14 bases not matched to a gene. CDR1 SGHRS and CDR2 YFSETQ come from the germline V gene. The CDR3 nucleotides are TGCGCCAGCAGCCAACCGACAGGGCCGCCTGGGGAGACCCAGTACTTC. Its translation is CASSQPTGPPGETQYF.

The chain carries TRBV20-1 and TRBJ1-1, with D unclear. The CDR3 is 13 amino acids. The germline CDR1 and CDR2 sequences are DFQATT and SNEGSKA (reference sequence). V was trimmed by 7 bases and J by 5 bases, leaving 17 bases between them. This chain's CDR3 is CSGARRTGTEAFF. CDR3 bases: TGCAGTGGGGCGAGGCGTACTGGAACTGAAGCTTTCTTT.

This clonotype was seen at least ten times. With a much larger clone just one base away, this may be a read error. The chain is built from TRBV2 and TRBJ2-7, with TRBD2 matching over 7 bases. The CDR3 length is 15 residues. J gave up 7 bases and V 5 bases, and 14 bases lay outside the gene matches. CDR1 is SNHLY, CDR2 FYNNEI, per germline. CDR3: CASSNSEREYNEQYF. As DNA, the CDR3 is TGTGCCAGCAGTAACAGCGAGCGGGAATACAATGAGCAGTACTTC.

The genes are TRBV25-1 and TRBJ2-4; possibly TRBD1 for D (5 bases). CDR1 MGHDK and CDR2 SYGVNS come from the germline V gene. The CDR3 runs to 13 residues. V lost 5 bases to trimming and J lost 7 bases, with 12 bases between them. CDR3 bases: TGTGCCAGCAGTTTAGGGGTGAGGAACATTCAGTACTTC. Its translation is CASSLGVRNIQYF.

CDR3 bases: TGTGCCATCACTCAAACGGGAGTTGAGACCCAGTACTTC. Translating it yields CAITQTGVETQYF. The V call is TRBV10-3, the J call TRBJ2-5, with D possibly being TRBD2 (6 bases). V lost 7 bases and J 5 bases, leaving 14 bases between the germline ends. Germline-derived CDR1 and CDR2 are ENHRY and SYGVKD. This CDR3 has 13 residues.

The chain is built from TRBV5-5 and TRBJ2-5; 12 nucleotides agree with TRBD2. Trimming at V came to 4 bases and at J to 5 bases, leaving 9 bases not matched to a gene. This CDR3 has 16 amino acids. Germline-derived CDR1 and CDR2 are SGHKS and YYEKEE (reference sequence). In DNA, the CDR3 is TGTGCCAGCAGCCTCCAAGGACTAGCGGGGTTTGAGACCCAGTACTTC. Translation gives CASSLQGLAGFETQYF.

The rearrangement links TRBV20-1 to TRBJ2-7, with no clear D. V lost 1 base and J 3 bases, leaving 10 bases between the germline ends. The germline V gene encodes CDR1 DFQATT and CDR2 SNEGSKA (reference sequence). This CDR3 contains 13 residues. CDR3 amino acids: CSARGDGRYEQYF. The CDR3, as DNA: TGCAGTGCTAGAGGAGACGGACGCTACGAGCAGTACTTC.

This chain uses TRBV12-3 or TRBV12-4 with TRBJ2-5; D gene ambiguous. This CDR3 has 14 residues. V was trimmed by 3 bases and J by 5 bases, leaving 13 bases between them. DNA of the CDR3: TGTGCCAGCAGTTTCCCCTCGGGCTCGGAGACCCAGTACTTC. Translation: CASSFPSGSETQYF.

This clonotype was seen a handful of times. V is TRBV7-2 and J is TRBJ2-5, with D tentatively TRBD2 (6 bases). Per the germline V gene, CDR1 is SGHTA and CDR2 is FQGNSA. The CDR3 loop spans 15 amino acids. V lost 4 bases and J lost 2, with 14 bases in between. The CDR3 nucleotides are TGTGCCAGCAGCTCCGGGACTGTAAAACAAGAGACCCAGTACTTC. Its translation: CASSSGTVKQETQYF.

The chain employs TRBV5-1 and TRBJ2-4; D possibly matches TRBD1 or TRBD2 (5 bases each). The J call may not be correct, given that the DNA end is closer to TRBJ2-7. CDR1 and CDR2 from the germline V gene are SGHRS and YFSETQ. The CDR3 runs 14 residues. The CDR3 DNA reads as TGCGCCAGCAGCTTGAAAGGGGCGGGCTACGAGCAGTACTTC. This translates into CASSLKGAGYEQYF.

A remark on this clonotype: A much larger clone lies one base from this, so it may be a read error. The CDR3 DNA sequence: TGCGCCAGCAGCTTGGACAGTCCGAACATTCAGTACTTC. Translation: CASSLDSPNIQYF. The chain combines TRBV5-1 with TRBJ2-4; D not resolved. The CDR3 loop spans 13 amino acids. The germline gives CDR1 SGHRS, CDR2 YFSETQ. Trimming stripped 0 bases from V and 7 bases from J, with 8 bases between.

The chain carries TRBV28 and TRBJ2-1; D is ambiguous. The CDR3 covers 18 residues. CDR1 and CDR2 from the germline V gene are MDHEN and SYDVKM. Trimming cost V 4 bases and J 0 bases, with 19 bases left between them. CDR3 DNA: TGTGCCAGCAGTTCCCCCGGGTTTGGGCTCCGCTCCTACAATGAGCAGTTCTTC. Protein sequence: CASSSPGFGLRSYNEQFF.

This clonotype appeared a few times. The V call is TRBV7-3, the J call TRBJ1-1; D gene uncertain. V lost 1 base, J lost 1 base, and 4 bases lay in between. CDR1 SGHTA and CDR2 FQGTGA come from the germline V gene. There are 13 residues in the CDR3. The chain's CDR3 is CASSLSKNTEAFF. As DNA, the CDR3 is TGTGCCAGCAGCTTAAGCAAGAACACTGAAGCTTTCTTT.

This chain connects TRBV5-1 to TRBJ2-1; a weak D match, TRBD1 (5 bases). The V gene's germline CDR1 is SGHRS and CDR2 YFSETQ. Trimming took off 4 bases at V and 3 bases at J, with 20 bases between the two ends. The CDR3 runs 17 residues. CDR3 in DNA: TGCGCCAGCAGCCCTTCGGCCGGACAAGGAGTCTACAATGAGCAGTTCTTC. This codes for CASSPSAGQGVYNEQFF.

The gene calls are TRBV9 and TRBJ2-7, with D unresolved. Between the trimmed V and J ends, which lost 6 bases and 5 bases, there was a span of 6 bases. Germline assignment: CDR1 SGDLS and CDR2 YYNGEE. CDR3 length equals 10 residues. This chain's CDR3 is CASILDEQYF. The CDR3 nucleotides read TGTGCCAGCATCCTGGACGAGCAGTACTTC. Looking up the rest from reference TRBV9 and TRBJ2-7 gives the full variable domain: DSGVTQTPKHLITATGQRVTLRCSPRSGDLSVYWYQQSLDQGLQFLIQYYNGEERAKGNILERFSAQQFPDLHSELNLSSLELGDSALYFCASILDEQYFGPGTRLTVT.

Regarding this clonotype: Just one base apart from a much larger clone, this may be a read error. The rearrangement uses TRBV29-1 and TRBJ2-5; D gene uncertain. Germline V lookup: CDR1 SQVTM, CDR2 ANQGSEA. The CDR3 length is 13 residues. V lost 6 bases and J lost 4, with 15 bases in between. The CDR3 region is CSVRARVLETQYF. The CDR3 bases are TGCAGCGTCCGAGCGAGAGTTCTAGAGACCCAGTACTTC. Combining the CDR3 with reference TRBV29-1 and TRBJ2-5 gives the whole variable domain SAVISQKPSRDICQRGTSLTIQCQVDSQVTMMFWYRQQPGQSLTLIATANQGSEATYESGFVIDKFPISRPNLTFSTLTVSNMSPEDSSIYLCSVRARVLETQYFGPGTRLLVL.

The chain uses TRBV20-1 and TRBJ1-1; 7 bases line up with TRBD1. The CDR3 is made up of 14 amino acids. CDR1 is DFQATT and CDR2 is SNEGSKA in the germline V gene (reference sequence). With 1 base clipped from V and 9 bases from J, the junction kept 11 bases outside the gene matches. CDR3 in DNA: TGCAGTGCTAGAGTGCCGACAGGGTTGTCTCAAGCTTTCTTT. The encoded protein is CSARVPTGLSQAFF.